One sample yielded the 5 T cell receptor beta chains listed below, sequenced in a study of long-term antiretroviral therapy in people with HIV. They ran version v3.0 of the immunoSEQ assay at survey level. Sequencing was performed with immunoSEQ multiplex PCR; in TCRdb, only in-frame clones are kept and a portion is missing. The sample records about 9,200 clones, about four fifths being singletons. Sequenced here: unsorted PBMCs, sampled 1.8 years before starting antiretroviral therapy. All receptors come from a middle-aged man with HIV.

The V call is TRBV5-5, the J call TRBJ2-1; 8 nucleotides match TRBD1. Germline CDR1 reads SGHKS; CDR2 reads YYEKEE (reference sequence). With V trimmed by 0 bases and J by 4 bases, 3 bases remained unmatched. This CDR3 spans 15 amino acids. The DNA of the CDR3 is TGTGCCAGCAGCTTGGGGACAGGGATATACAATGAGCAGTTCTTC. Amino acid sequence: CASSLGTGIYNEQFF.

The rearrangement links TRBV4-2 to TRBJ1-4; weak D call: TRBD1 (5 bases). Trimming took off 1 base at V and 0 bases at J, with 9 bases between the two ends. Germline CDR1 and CDR2: LGHNA and YNFKEQ. The CDR3 spans 16 residues. The CDR3 loop reads CASSQGGVSTNEKLFF. CDR3 nucleotide sequence: TGTGCCAGCAGCCAAGGAGGGGTTTCAACTAATGAAAAACTGTTTTTT.

The V call is TRBV7-9, the J call TRBJ2-3; D not resolved. The CDR3 contains 13 residues. CDR1 and CDR2 (germline): SEHNR, FQNEAQ (reference sequence). With 2 bases removed from V and 3 bases from J, the gap between germline ends came to 6 bases. CDR3 sequence reads: CASSLIRTDTQYF. The CDR3 region has the DNA TGTGCCAGCAGCTTAATCCGTACAGATACGCAGTATTTT.

This sequence joins TRBV2 and TRBJ1-5, with a possible D match to TRBD1 (5 bases). CDR3 length: 14 residues. Trimming took off 4 bases at V and 2 bases at J, with 9 bases between the two ends. Germline V CDR1 and CDR2: SNHLY, FYNNEI. In nucleotides, the CDR3 is TGTGCCAGCAGTGGTCAGGGAGGCAATCAGCCCCAGCATTTT. Protein: CASSGQGGNQPQHF.

The rearrangement uses TRBV9 and TRBJ1-1; D perhaps matches TRBD1 (6 bases). CDR1 and CDR2 (germline): SGDLS, YYNGEE. The V end lost 3 bases, the J end lost 4 bases, and 13 bases lay between the germline ends. The CDR3 covers 14 residues. The CDR3 sequence is CASSANRAGTEAFF. DNA of the CDR3: TGTGCCAGCAGCGCAAACAGGGCGGGCACTGAAGCTTTCTTT. The full variable domain, its missing parts supplied by reference TRBV9 and TRBJ1-1, is DSGVTQTPKHLITATGQRVTLRCSPRSGDLSVYWYQQSLDQGLQFLIQYYNGEERAKGNILERFSAQQFPDLHSELNLSSLELGDSALYFCASSANRAGTEAFFGQGTRLTVV.